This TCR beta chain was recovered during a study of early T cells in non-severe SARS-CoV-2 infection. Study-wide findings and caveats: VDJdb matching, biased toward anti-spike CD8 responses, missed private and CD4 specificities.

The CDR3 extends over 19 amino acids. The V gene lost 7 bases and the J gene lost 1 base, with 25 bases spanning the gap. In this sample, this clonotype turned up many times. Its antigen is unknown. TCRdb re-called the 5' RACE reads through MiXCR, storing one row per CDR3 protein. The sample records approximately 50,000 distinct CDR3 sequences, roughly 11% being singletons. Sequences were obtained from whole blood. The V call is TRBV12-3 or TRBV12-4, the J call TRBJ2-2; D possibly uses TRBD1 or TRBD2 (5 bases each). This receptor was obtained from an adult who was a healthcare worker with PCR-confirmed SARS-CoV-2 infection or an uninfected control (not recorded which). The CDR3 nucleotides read TGTGCCAGCACCAGCCGGGGCGCAGGAGGACCCTTGAACACCGGGGAGCTGTTTTTT. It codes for CASTSRGAGGPLNTGELFF.